This entry features one TCR beta chain sequence. Its antigen is undetermined. This CDR3 region has 14 residues. The germline V gene has CDR1 LGHNA and CDR2 YSLEER. Trimming cost V 0 bases and J 6 bases, with 9 bases left between them. The repertoire was sequenced with immunoSEQ multiplex PCR; TCRdb's copy has only in-frame clones and lacks some. In the table there are 55,000 to 75,000 clones, 80% to 90% of which are singletons. This record comes from a study of OX40 agonist ivuxolimab in advanced cancers. In the study overall: Each patient was given ivuxolimab into a vein every 2 weeks, at 0.01 to 10 mg/kg. Those enrolled were 80% to 85% male, with a mean age of around 57 years and ages from roughly 23 to 80. Partial responses were achieved by three patients, one with hepatocellular carcinoma and two with cutaneous melanoma. Whole-study findings and limits: Some patients who did not respond also had low normalized T-cell clonal expansion.

The TCR comes from an adult with an advanced solid tumor such as melanoma, head and neck, liver or kidney cancer. The V gene is TRBV4-3, the J gene TRBJ1-5, with D uncertain. The sample was CD4+ or CD8+ T cells sorted from blood, taken in a trial of the OX40 agonist ivuxolimab. The CDR3 bases are TGCGCCAGCAGCCAAGATGTACAGCGTCAGCCCCAGCATTTT. This codes for CASSQDVQRQPQHF.